Shown below are 5 T cell receptor beta chains from a single sample sequenced in a study of shared clonotypes between healthy human individuals. Clones were sequenced by immunoSEQ multiplex PCR, and TCRdb holds only the in-frame ones, with some missing. The table records around 500,000 clones, over 60% of them present only once. The material sequenced was PBMCs. The receptors here all came from a woman in her thirties or forties in good health. Some clones in this sample may be carry-over from other donors' samples.

V usage is TRBV2 and J usage is TRBJ1-5, with D perhaps matching TRBD1 (6 bases). The V end lost 5 bases, the J end lost 0 bases, and 8 bases lay between the germline ends. This CDR3 spans 14 amino acids. Germline-derived CDR1 and CDR2 are SNHLY and FYNNEI. CDR3 residues: CASSSGDSNQPQHF. The CDR3 DNA is TGTGCCAGCAGTTCAGGGGATAGCAATCAGCCCCAGCATTTT.

The chain employs TRBV7-3 and TRBJ2-1; TRBD1 is a possible D gene (6 bases). V was cut by 5 bases and J by 9 bases, with 17 bases left in between. The length of the CDR3 is 14 residues. Germline CDR1 and CDR2: SGHTA and FQGTGA. The CDR3 region has the DNA TGTGCCAGCAGCCAGGGGCTTGGGTCGTTTGAGCAGTTCTTC. Translating it yields CASSQGLGSFEQFF.

On this clone: A much bigger clone sits one base away, suggesting this may be a read error. The rearrangement uses TRBV18 and TRBJ1-1; D is ambiguous. CDR3 length: 13 amino acids. V gave up 8 bases and J gave up 0 bases, with 10 bases separating them. Germline V lookup: CDR1 KGHSH, CDR2 LQKENI. The DNA for the CDR3 is TGTGCCAGCCCAACCAGTATGAACACTGAAGCTTTCTTT. This sequence encodes CASPTSMNTEAFF.

The chain is built from TRBV28 and TRBJ1-2; 7 bases are a match to TRBD1. J gave up 2 bases and V 10 bases, and 7 bases lay outside the gene matches. Germline assignment: CDR1 MDHEN and CDR2 SYDVKM. The CDR3 contains 13 residues. The CDR3 coding sequence is TGTGCCATCACACCGACAGGGAACTATGGCTACACCTTC. It yields the protein CAITPTGNYGYTF.

The count of this clone is one. This is likely an artifact of a read error, given a far larger clone one base away. The J gene is TRBJ1-1, the V gene TRBV30, with D possibly TRBD1 on 6 matching bases. The CDR3 length is 14 residues. The germline V gene has CDR1 GTSNPN and CDR2 SVGIG (reference sequence). V lost 8 bases to trimming and J lost 6 bases, with 22 bases between them. The CDR3 is CARDNTGGAPEAFF. CDR3 sequence (DNA): TGTGCCCGGGACAACACTGGGGGGGCCCCTGAAGCTTTCTTT.